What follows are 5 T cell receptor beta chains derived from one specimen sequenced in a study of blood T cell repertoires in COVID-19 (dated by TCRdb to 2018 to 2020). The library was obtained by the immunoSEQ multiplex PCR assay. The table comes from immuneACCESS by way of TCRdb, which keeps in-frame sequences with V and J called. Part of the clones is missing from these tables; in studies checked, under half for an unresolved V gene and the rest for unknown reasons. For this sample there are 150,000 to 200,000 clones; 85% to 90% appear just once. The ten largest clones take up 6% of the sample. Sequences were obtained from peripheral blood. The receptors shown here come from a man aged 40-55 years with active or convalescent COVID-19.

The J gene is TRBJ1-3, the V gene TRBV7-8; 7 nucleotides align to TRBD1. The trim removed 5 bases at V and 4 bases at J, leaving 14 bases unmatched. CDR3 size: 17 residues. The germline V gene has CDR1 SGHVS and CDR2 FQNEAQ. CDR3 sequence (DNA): TGTGCCAGCAGCCAACGTACAGGGGTCCCGGGGGGAAACACCATATATTTT. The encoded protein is CASSQRTGVPGGNTIYF. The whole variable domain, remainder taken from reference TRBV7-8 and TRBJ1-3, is GAGVSQSPRYKVAKRGQDVALRCDPISGHVSLFWYQQALGQGPEFLTYFQNEAQLDKSGLPSDRFFAERPEGSVSTLKIQRTQQEDSAVYLCASSQRTGVPGGNTIYFGEGSWLTVV.

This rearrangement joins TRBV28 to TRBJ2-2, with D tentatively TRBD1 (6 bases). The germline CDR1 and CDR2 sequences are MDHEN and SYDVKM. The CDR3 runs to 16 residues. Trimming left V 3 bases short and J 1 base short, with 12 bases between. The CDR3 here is CASSFVEGQNTGELFF. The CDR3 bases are TGTGCCAGCAGTTTCGTCGAGGGACAGAACACCGGGGAGCTGTTTTTT.

Written as DNA, the CDR3 is TGTGCCATCAGTGAGAGACAGGGGGACTACGAGCAGTACTTC. Residues: CAISERQGDYEQYF. V and J are TRBV10-3 and TRBJ2-7, with 9 bases that match TRBD1. Per the germline V gene, CDR1 is ENHRY and CDR2 is SYGVKD. V gave up 2 bases and J gave up 3 bases; unmatched junction bases: 2. CDR3 length: 14 residues.

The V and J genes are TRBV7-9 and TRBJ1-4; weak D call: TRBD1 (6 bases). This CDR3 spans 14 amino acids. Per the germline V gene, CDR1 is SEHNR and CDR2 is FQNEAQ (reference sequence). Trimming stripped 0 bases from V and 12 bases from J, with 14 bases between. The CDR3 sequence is CASSLANRDTELFF. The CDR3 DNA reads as TGTGCCAGCAGCTTAGCGAACCGGGACACGGAACTGTTTTTT. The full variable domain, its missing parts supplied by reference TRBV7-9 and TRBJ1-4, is DTGVSQNPRHKITKRGQNVTFRCDPISEHNRLYWYRQTLGQGPEFLTYFQNEAQLEKSRLLSDRFSAERPKGSFSTLEIQRTEQGDSAMYLCASSLANRDTELFFGSGTQLSVL.

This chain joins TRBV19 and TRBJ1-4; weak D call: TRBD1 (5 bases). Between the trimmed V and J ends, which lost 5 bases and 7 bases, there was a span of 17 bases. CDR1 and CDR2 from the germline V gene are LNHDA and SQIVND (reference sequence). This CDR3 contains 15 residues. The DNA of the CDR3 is TGTGCCAGTAGTTCCGCCGGGACGGGGGGTGAAAAACTGTTTTTT. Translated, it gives CASSSAGTGGEKLFF.